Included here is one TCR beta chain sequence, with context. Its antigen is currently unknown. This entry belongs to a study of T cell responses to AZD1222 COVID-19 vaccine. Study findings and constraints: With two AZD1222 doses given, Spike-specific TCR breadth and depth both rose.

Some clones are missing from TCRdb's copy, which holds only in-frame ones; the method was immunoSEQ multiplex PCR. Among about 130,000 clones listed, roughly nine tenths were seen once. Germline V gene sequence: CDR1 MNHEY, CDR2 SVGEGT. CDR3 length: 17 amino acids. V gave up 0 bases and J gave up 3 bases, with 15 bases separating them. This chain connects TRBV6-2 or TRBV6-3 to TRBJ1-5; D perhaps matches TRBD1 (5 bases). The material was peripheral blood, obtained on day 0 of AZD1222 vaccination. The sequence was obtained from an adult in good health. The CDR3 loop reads CASSYSRVGGNNQPQHF. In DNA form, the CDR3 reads TGTGCCAGCAGTTACTCGAGGGTTGGGGGGAACAATCAGCCCCAGCATTTT.